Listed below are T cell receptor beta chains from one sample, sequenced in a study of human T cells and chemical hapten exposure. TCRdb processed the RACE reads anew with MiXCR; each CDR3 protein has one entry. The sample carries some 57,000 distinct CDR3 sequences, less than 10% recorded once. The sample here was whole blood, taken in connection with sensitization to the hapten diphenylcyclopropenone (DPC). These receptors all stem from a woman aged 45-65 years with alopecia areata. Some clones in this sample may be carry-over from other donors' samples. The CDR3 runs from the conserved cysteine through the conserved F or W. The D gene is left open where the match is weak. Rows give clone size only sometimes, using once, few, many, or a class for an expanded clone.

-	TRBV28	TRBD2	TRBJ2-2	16	CASSLFASGNTGELFF	TGTGCCAGCAGTTTATTTGCTAGCGGGAACACCGGGGAGCTGTTTTTT
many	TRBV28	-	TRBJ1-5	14	CASSLSQVWQPQHF	TGTGCCAGCAGTCTCTCACAGGTCTGGCAGCCCCAGCATTTT
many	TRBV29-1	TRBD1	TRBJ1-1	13	CSVGQGAITEAFF	TGCAGCGTTGGACAGGGGGCGATCACTGAAGCTTTCTTT
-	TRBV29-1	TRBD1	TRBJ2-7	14	CSAYLLGTVYEQYF	TGCAGCGCCTACCTCCTCGGGACAGTCTACGAGCAGTACTTC
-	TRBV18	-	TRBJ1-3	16	CASSPSQSFSGNTIYF	TGTGCCAGCTCACCATCACAAAGTTTCTCTGGAAACACCATATATTTT
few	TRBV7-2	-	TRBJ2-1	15	CASSPNPSSYNEQFF	TGTGCCAGCAGCCCCAACCCTAGCTCCTACAATGAGCAGTTCTTC
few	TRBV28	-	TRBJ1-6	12	CATGQSNSPLHF	TGTGCCACCGGACAGAGTAATTCACCCCTCCACTTT
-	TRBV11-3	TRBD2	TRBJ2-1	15	CASSLVPSGSNEQFF	TGTGCCAGCAGCTTAGTACCTAGCGGGAGCAATGAGCAGTTCTTC
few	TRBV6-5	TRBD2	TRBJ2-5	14	CASGGAGGQETQYF	TGTGCCAGCGGCGGAGCGGGAGGGCAAGAGACCCAGTACTTC
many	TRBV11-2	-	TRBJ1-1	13	CASSLRGHNEAFF	TGTGCCAGCAGCCTGAGGGGTCATAATGAAGCTTTCTTT
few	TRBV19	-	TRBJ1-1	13	CASSWQENTEAFF	TGTGCCAGTAGTTGGCAGGAGAACACTGAAGCTTTCTTT
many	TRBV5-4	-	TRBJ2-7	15	CASSLSGTLPYEQYF	TGTGCCAGCAGTCTTTCCGGGACTTTGCCCTACGAGCAGTACTTC
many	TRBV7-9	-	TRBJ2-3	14	CASTHGLGTDTQYF	TGTGCCAGCACCCACGGGCTGGGGACAGATACGCAGTATTTT
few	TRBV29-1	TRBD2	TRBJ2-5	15	CSVERTSGTQETQYF	TGCAGCGTTGAACGGACTAGCGGGACACAAGAGACCCAGTACTTC
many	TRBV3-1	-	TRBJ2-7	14	CASIPTGRPYEQYF	TGTGCCAGCATCCCAACAGGTCGGCCCTACGAGCAGTACTTC
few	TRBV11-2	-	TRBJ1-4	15	CASSPVGGSTGKLFF	TGTGCCAGCAGCCCGGTGGGCGGGTCTACAGGAAAACTGTTTTTT
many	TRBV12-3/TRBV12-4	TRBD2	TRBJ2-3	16	CASRPGLAGGRDTQYF	TGTGCCAGCAGACCTGGACTAGCGGGAGGGAGGGATACGCAGTATTTT
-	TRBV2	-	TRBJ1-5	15	CASSEDSAFNQPQHF	TGTGCCAGCAGCGAGGATTCGGCGTTCAATCAGCCCCAGCATTTT
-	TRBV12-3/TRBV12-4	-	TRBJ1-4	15	CASRSGGATNEKLFF	TGTGCCAGCAGGTCCGGTGGTGCAACTAATGAAAAACTGTTTTTT
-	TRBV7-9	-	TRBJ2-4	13	CASSYQGRNIQYF	TGTGCCAGCAGTTACCAGGGTCGGAACATTCAGTACTTC
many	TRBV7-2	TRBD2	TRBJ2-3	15	CASSPSSGGTDTQYF	TGTGCCAGCAGTCCATCTAGCGGGGGCACAGATACGCAGTATTTT
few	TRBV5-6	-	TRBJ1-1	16	CASSLRGARPNTEAFF	TGTGCCAGCAGCTTACGAGGGGCGAGACCGAACACTGAAGCTTTCTTT
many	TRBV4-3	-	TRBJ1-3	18	CASSQDSSTLLSGNTIYF	TGCGCCAGCAGCCAAGATTCCTCGACGCTGCTCTCTGGAAACACCATATATTTT
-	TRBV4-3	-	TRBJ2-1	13	CASSQEEAYEQFF	TGCGCCAGCAGCCAAGAGGAGGCTTATGAGCAGTTCTTC
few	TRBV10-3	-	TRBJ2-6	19	CAISESGPWEYSGANVLTF	TGTGCCATCAGTGAGTCGGGGCCCTGGGAATACTCTGGGGCCAACGTCCTGACTTTC
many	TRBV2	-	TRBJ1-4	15	CASSDVQGGGEKLFF	TGTGCCAGCAGCGACGTTCAGGGAGGAGGTGAAAAACTGTTTTTT
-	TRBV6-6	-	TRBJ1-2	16	CASSYREQASNYGYTF	TGTGCCAGCAGTTACAGGGAACAGGCCTCTAACTATGGCTACACCTTC
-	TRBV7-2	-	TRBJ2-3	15	CASSGRFRDPDTQYF	TGTGCCAGCAGCGGCCGATTCCGGGACCCGGATACGCAGTATTTT
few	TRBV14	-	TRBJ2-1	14	CASSQVGTYNEQFF	TGTGCCAGCAGCCAAGTCGGGACATACAATGAGCAGTTCTTC
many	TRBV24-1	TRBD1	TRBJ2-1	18	CATSELGTGGGAYNEQFF	TGTGCCACCAGTGAGCTAGGGACAGGGGGCGGCGCCTACAATGAGCAGTTCTTC
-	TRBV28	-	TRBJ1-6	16	CASSHVAYSYNSPLHF	TGTGCCAGCAGTCACGTCGCCTACTCCTATAATTCACCCCTCCACTTT
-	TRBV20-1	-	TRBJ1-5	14	CSASASVGNQPQHF	TGCAGTGCTTCGGCCAGTGTAGGCAATCAGCCCCAGCATTTT
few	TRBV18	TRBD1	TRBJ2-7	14	CATSVGTGLYEQYF	TGTGCCACTTCAGTCGGGACAGGGTTGTACGAGCAGTACTTC
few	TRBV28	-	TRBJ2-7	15	CASSFPTIGRYEQYF	TGTGCCAGCAGTTTTCCGACCATAGGCCGCTACGAGCAGTACTTC
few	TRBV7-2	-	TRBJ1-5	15	CASSFAGDSNQPQHF	TGTGCCAGCAGCTTTGCGGGAGATAGCAATCAGCCCCAGCATTTT
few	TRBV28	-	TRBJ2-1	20	CASSLFGRWGRGRDFDEQFF	TGTGCCAGCAGTTTATTCGGGCGGTGGGGCCGGGGCAGGGATTTCGATGAGCAGTTCTTC
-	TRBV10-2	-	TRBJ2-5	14	CASKSTRAGETQYF	TGCGCCAGCAAAAGTACCAGGGCCGGGGAGACCCAGTACTTC
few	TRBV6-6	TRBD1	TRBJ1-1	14	CASSWDREGTEAFF	TGTGCCAGCAGCTGGGACAGGGAAGGGACTGAAGCTTTCTTT
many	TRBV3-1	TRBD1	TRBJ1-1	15	CASRQMTGGDTEAFF	TGTGCCAGCAGGCAAATGACAGGGGGAGACACTGAAGCTTTCTTT
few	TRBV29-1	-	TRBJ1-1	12	CSVAGGRTEAFF	TGCAGCGTTGCCGGGGGGAGAACTGAAGCTTTCTTT
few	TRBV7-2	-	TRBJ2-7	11	CASRQGFEQYF	TGTGCCAGTCGCCAGGGTTTCGAGCAGTACTTC
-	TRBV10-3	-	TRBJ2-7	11	CAIRMTDEQYF	TGTGCCATCAGGATGACGGACGAGCAGTACTTC
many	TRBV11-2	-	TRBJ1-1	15	CASSKNGQRNTEAFF	TGTGCCAGCAGCAAAAACGGACAGAGGAACACTGAAGCTTTCTTT
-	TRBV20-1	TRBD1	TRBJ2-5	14	CSARVGQASETQYF	TGCAGTGCTAGAGTGGGACAGGCTTCCGAGACCCAGTACTTC
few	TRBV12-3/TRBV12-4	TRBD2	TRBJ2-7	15	CASRPTSGTPREQYF	TGTGCCAGCAGACCTACTAGCGGAACCCCACGGGAGCAGTACTTC
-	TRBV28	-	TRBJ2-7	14	CASSRPDTVYEQYF	TGTGCCAGCAGCCGACCCGACACGGTCTACGAGCAGTACTTC
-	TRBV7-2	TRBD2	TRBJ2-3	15	CASSSTRLATDTQYF	TGTGCCAGCAGCTCCACCCGACTAGCCACAGATACGCAGTATTTT
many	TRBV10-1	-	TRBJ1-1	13	CASSESSGVRAFF	TGCGCCAGCAGTGAGTCCTCGGGGGTCCGGGCTTTCTTT
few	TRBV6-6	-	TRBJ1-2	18	CASSYSSGDHYSNYGYTF	TGTGCCAGCAGTTACTCTTCAGGGGACCACTACTCTAACTATGGCTACACCTTC
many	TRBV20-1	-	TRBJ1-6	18	CSADGRSHSARGNSPLHF	TGCAGTGCAGACGGCCGGTCCCACTCGGCGAGGGGTAATTCACCCCTCCACTTT
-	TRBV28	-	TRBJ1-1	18	CASSLASTVDGENTEAFF	TGTGCCAGCAGTTTAGCCTCGACAGTAGATGGGGAAAACACTGAAGCTTTCTTT
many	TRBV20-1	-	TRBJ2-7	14	CSARAGIGSYEQYF	TGCAGTGCTAGAGCGGGAATCGGCTCCTACGAGCAGTACTTC
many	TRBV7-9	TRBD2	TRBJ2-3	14	CASQREEVSDTQYF	TGTGCCAGCCAACGGGAGGAGGTGTCAGATACGCAGTATTTT
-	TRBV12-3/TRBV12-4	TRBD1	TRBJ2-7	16	CASSLVRQGVWREQYF	TGTGCCAGCAGTTTAGTCAGACAGGGAGTGTGGCGCGAGCAGTACTTC